Sequencing of this T cell receptor (beta chain) was carried out in a study of T cell responses to AZD1222 COVID-19 vaccine. Study-level results: The study sampled repertoires only after the peak T cell response. Donors skewed white British and female; clonal diversity was possibly underestimated. Spike-specific TCR repertoires showed rising breadth and depth after two AZD1222 doses.

As concerns this clone: The antigen is not known. One junction end does not reproduce the germline sequence, and a read error may be involved.

Repertoires were generated with immunoSEQ multiplex PCR, while TCRdb's copy carries only in-frame clones and drops some. This table has roughly 100,000 clones, about 89% appearing once. This sample comprised peripheral blood, obtained on day 0 of AZD1222 vaccination. This clonotype originated in an adult in good health.

The CDR3 bases are TGTGCCAGCAACGTAGCGCGGTATAGCAATCAGCCCCAGCATTTT. Translation gives CASNVARYSNQPQHF. V is TRBV9 and J is TRBJ1-5; D not certain. This CDR3 comprises 15 residues. The germline V gene encodes CDR1 SGDLS and CDR2 YYNGEE.